The present entry profiles one T cell receptor (beta chain) with its context. Only a few counts were recorded for this clonotype. Its specific antigen is unknown. No much larger clonotype is one base removed from it; base qualities were not supplied. The data are from a study of spatial heterogeneity in lung cancer (dated by TCRdb to 2018 to 2020). At the level of the whole study: Beta-chain transcripts were consistently detected in greater numbers than alpha-chain transcripts, which likely reflected higher beta-chain transcript abundance. In the raw uncorrected reads, each unique combination of TCR and UMI appeared more than ten times on average. In non-small cell lung cancer, the study quantitatively compared TCR alpha and beta repertoires across several tumor regions, matched nontumor lung, and blood. Nonsynonymous mutation counts, determined by whole-exome sequencing of tumor tissue, were related to features of the TCR repertoire. At surgery, both alpha and beta chains were TCR-sequenced in some 220 tumor regions, over 61 matched nontumor lung samples and some 58 PBMC samples. The full study reports these points: Ubiquitous expanded tumor TCRs were detected in blood more often at tumor resection than at routine follow-up. Additional single-cell paired TCR alpha and beta sequencing was considered necessary to confirm, at a functional level, the hypothesis that regional TCRs recognize regional mutations.

This specimen's time point label, per the study, means: sample taken at primary tumor resection. The donors were about 65 patients from the lung TRACERx cohort who had early-stage, untreated non-small cell lung cancer. Whole RNA extracted from tumor and nontumor lung tissue, or from cryopreserved PBMC samples, was used for TCR sequencing without cell sorting. Only patients with enough RNA available from two or more tumor regions were chosen for TCR sequencing. The CDR3 holds 15 amino acids from the cysteine to the phenylalanine. The kept DNA is CDR3 alone, 45 bases in frame from the first base. CDR1 and CDR2 are read off the germline V gene as MDHEN and SYDVKM. The V end gives up 5 bases and the J end 7 bases, leaving 10 bases in the junction not matched to a gene. Library preparation employed 5' RACE. Instrument on record: NextSeq 500. In the TCR library protocol, a unique molecular identifier was attached to each TCR cDNA molecule so that PCR and sequencing errors could be corrected. As for how the authors treated the data: TCR identification, UMI-based error correction and CDR3 extraction were performed with Decombinator tools. TCRs above a frequency of 2 per 1,000, corresponding to the top 1% of the tumor frequency distribution, were defined as expanded. Renyi diversity was computed with the R vegan package after each repertoire had been subsampled 100 times to 5,000 TCRs. CDR3 similarity networks were built from amino acid triplet string-kernel similarity, with CDR3s being connected when pairwise similarity was above 0.82. TCRdb handled the public reads itself, with Q25 trimming in fastp and clone calling in MiXCR, and kept productive beta chains. Each CDR3 protein gets just one entry, which takes the most common genes and DNA from the rows behind it. The V and J calls follow TCRdb's processing rather than the paper's. For this sample the table gives tens of thousands of distinct CDR3 sequences, of which approximately 12% were detected only once. The ten top clones hold more than 40% of the sample.

The TCR was taken from a male donor with early-stage non-small cell lung cancer. The chain uses TRBV28 and TRBJ1-4; 7 bases in the middle match TRBD1. The sample consisted of PBMCs, taken at surgery. CDR3 reads: CASSTRDSGSEKLFF. The sequenced DNA: TGTGCCAGCAGTACCCGGGACAGCGGGTCTGAAAAACTGTTTTTT.